This TCR beta chain derives from a study of T cells in Graves' hyperthyroidism and ophthalmopathy. As for the study in general: At the time of initial diagnosis and before any treatment, peripheral blood was collected.

Whole-study results and caveats: Blood also showed most of the thyroid clonotypes that were expanded above 0.001. From stable hyperthyroidism, ophthalmopathy was separated by a 13 V-J model.

Using RNA transcripts as the source, TCR beta CDR3 regions were amplified. HTBI primers drove first-round RT-PCR of the TCR CDR3. TCRdb re-called the multiplex PCR reads with MiXCR, one entry per CDR3 protein. The table has about 530,000 distinct CDR3 sequences, 17% seen once; the top ten hold approximately 15%. In its sample, this clonotype was seen many times. As yet, its antigen is unknown. CDR3 length: 16 amino acids. In germline, CDR1 is LGHDT, CDR2 YNNKEL (reference sequence). J gave up 4 bases and V 4 bases, and 11 bases lay outside the gene matches. Criteria for exclusion of patients were uncontrolled infection, other autoimmune disease, pregnancy or lactation.

The receptor's source is a young woman with Graves' ophthalmopathy. The sequencing sample was made of blood. This chain uses TRBV3-1 with TRBJ1-2; 8 nucleotides agree with TRBD1. This CDR3 is CASSLYLGQGSYGYTF. The CDR3 DNA sequence: TGTGCCAGCAGCCTATACTTAGGACAGGGAAGCTATGGCTACACCTTC.